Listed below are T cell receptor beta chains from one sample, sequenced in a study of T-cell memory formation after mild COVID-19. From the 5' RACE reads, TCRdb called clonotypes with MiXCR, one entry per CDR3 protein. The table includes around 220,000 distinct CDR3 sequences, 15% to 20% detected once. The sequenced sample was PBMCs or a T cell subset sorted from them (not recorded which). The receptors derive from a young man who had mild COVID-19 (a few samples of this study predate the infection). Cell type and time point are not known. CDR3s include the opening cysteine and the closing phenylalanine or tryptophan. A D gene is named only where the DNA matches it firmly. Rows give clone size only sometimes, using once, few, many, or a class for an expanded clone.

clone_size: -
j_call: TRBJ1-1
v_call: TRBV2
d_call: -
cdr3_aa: CASSVVRSWAEAFF
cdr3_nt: TGTGCCAGCAGTGTTGTCCGATCGTGGGCTGAAGCTTTCTTT

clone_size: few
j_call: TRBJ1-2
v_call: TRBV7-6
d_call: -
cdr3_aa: CASSLGRGAGYTF
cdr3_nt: TGTGCCAGCAGCTTAGGTCGGGGGGCTGGCTACACCTTC

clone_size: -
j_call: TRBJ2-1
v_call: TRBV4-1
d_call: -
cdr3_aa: CASSQDPGGASYNEQFF
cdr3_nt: TGCGCCAGCAGCCAAGATCCGGGCGGGGCCTCATACAATGAGCAGTTCTTC

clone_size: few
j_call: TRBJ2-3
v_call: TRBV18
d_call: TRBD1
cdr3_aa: CASSPSSGQGATDTQYF
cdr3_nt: TGTGCCAGCTCACCATCCTCGGGACAGGGGGCGACAGATACGCAGTATTTT

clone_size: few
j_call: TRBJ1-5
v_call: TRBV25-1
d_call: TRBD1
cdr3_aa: CASSVTGDNQPQHF
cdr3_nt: TGTGCCAGCAGTGTGACAGGGGACAATCAGCCCCAGCATTTT

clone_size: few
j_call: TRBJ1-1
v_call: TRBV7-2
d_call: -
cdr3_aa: CASSADMNTEAFF
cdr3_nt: TGTGCCAGCAGCGCAGACATGAACACTGAAGCTTTCTTT

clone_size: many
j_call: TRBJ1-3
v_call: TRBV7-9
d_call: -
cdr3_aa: CASSPKIRTAGNTIYF
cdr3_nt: TGTGCCAGCAGCCCTAAGATCCGGACAGCGGGAAACACCATATATTTT

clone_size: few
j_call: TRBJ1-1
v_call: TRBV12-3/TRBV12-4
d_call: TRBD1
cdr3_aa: CASSFALAGGMNTEAFF
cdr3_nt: TGTGCCAGCAGTTTCGCGCTAGCAGGGGGGATGAACACTGAAGCTTTCTTT

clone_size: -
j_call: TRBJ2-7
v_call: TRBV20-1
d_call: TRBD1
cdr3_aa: CSAERQGFFYEQYF
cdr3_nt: TGCAGTGCGGAAAGACAGGGTTTTTTCTACGAGCAGTACTTC

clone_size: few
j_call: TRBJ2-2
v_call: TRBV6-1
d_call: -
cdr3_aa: CASSEAGYTGELFF
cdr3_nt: TGTGCCAGCAGTGAAGCAGGTTACACCGGGGAGCTGTTTTTT

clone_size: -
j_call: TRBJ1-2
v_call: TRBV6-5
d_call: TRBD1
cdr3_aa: CASSSSTGDGYTF
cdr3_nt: TGTGCCAGCAGTTCTTCAACAGGGGACGGCTACACCTTC

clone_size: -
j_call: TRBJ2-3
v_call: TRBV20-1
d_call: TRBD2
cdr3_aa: CSARDAGGQDTQYF
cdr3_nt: TGCAGTGCTAGAGATGCGGGGGGGCAAGATACGCAGTATTTT

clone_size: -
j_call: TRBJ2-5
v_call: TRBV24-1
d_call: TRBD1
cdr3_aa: CAAGQGETQYF
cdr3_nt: TGTGCCGCCGGACAGGGAGAGACCCAGTACTTC

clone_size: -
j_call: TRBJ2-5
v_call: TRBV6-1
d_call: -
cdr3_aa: CAATQEPETQYF
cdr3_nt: TGTGCCGCCACCCAGGAGCCGGAGACCCAGTACTTC

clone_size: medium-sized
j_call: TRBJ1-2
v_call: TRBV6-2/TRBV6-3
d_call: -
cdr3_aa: CASWTLANYGYTF
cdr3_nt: TGTGCCAGCTGGACGCTAGCTAACTATGGCTACACCTTC

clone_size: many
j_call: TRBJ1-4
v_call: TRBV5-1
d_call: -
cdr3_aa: CASSLGQTSNEKLFF
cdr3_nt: TGCGCCAGCAGCTTGGGGCAGACAAGCAATGAAAAACTGTTTTTT

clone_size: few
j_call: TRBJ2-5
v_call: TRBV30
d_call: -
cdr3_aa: CAWSVSHF
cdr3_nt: TGTGCCTGGAGTGTATCGCACTTC

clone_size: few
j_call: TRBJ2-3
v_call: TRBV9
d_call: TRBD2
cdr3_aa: CASSVGGGLGTHTQYF
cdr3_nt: TGTGCCAGCAGCGTAGGAGGGGGACTAGGAACGCATACGCAGTATTTT

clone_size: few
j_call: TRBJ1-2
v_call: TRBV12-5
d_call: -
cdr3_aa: CASGLDTGLHGYTF
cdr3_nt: TGTGCTAGTGGTTTAGATACAGGTTTACATGGCTACACCTTC

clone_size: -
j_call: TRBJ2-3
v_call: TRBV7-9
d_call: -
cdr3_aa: CASGSADTQYF
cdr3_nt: TGTGCCAGCGGCTCGGCGGATACGCAGTATTTT

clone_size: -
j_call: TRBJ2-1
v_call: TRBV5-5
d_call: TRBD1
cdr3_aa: CASSSGGTYNEQFF
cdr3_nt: TGTGCCAGCAGCTCAGGGGGCACCTACAATGAGCAGTTCTTC

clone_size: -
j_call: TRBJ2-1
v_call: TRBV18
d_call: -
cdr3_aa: CASSPTVNEQFF
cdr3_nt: TGTGCCAGCTCACCCACAGTTAATGAGCAGTTCTTC

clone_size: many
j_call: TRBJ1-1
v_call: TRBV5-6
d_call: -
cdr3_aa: CASSRREGRTNTEAFF
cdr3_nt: TGTGCCAGCAGCCGGAGGGAGGGCCGTACAAACACTGAAGCTTTCTTT

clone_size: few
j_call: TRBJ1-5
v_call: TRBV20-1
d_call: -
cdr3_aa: CSASGPNQPQHF
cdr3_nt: TGCAGTGCTAGCGGGCCGAATCAGCCCCAGCATTTT

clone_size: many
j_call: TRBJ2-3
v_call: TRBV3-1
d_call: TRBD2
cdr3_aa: CASSFVAGGGTDTQYF
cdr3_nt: TGTGCCAGCAGCTTCGTAGCGGGGGGGGGCACAGATACGCAGTATTTT